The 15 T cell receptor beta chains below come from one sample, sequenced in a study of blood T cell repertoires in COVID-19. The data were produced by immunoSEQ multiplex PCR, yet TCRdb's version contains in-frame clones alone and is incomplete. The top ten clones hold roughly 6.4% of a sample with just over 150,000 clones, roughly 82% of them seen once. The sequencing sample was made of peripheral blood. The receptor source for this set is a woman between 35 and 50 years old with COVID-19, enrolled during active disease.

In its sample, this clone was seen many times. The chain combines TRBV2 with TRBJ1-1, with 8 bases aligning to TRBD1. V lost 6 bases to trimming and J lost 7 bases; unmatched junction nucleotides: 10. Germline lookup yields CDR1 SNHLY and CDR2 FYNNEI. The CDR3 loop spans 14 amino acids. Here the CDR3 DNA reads TGTGCCAGCAGGGTGACAGGGGCGGAAAATGAAGCTTTCTTT. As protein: CASRVTGAENEAFF.

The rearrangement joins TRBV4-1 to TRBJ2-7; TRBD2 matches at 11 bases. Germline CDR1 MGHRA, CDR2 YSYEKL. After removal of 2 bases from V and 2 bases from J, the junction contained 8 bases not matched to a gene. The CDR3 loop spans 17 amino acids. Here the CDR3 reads CASSQSPTSGSTYEQYF. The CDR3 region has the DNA TGCGCCAGCAGCCAAAGCCCCACTAGCGGGAGCACCTACGAGCAGTACTTC.

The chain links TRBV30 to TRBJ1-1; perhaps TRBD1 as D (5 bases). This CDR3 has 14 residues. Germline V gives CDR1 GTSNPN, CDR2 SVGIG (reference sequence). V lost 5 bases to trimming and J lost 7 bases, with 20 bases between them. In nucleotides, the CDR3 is TGTGCCTGGGAATACGGGACTTTTTCTGGTGAAGCTTTCTTT. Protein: CAWEYGTFSGEAFF.

Here the CDR3 reads CASSEVEFLKWEQYV. CDR3 DNA: TGTGCCAGCAGTGAAGTGGAGTTCCTAAAGTGGGAGCAGTACGTC. The chain uses TRBV6-1 and TRBJ2-7; D is unclear. Trimming left V 1 base short and J 7 bases short, with 17 bases between. The CDR3 covers 15 residues. The V gene's germline CDR1 is MNHNS and CDR2 SASEGT.

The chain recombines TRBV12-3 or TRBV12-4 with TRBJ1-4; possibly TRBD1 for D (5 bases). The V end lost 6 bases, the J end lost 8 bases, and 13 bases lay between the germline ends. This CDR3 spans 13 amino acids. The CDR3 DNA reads TGTGCCAGCAGCTTTCCGGGGGGGGAAAAACTGTTTTTT. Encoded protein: CASSFPGGEKLFF.

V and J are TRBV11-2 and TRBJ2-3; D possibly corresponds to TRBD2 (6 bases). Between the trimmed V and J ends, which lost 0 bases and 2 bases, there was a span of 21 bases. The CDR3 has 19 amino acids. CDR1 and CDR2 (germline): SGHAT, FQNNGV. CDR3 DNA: TGTGCCAGCAGCTTAGAAGGGGCTACGGGACTCTACTTCACAGATACGCAGTATTTT. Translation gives CASSLEGATGLYFTDTQYF.

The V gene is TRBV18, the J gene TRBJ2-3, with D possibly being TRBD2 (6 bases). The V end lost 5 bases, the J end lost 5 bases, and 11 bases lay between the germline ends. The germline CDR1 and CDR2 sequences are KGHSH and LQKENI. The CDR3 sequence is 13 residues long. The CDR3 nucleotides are TGTGCCAGCTCAGTCCGGACTAAAGATACGCAGTATTTT. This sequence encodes CASSVRTKDTQYF.

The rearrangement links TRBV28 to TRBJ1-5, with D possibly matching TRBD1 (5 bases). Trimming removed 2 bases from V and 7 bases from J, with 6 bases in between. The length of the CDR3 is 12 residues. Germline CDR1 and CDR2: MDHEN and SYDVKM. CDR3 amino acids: CASSLGGQPQHF. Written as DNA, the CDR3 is TGTGCCAGCAGTTTAGGGGGGCAGCCCCAGCATTTT.

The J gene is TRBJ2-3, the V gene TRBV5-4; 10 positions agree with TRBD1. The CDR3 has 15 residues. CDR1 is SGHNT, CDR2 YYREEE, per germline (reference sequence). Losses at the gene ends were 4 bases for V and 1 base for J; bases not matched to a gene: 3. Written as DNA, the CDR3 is TGTGCCAGCAGCGGCGGGACAGGGGGCACAGATACGCAGTATTTT. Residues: CASSGGTGGTDTQYF.

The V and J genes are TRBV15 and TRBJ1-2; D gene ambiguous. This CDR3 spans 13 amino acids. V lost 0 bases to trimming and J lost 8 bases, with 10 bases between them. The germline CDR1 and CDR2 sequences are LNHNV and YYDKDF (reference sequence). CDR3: CATSREDFGGYTF. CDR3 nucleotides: TGTGCCACCAGCAGAGAAGACTTCGGCGGCTACACCTTC. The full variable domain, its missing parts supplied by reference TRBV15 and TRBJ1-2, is DAMVIQNPRYQVTQFGKPVTLSCSQTLNHNVMYWYQQKSSQAPKLLFHYYDKDFNNEADTPDNFQSRRPNTSFCFLDIRSPGLGDTAMYLCATSREDFGGYTFGSGTRLTVV.

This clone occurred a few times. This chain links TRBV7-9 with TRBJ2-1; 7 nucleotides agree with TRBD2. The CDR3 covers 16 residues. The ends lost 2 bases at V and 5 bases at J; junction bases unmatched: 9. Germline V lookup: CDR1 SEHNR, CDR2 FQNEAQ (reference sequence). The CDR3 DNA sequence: TGTGCCAGCAGCTTAATCTTGAGCGGGGTGAACAATGAGCAGTTCTTC. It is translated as CASSLILSGVNNEQFF.

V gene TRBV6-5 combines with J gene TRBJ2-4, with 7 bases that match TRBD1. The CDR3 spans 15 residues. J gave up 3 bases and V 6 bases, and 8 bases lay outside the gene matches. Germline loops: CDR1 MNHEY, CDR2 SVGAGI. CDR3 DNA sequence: TGTGCCAGCAGCCGAGACAGGGATAACAAAAACATTCAGTACTTC. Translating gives CASSRDRDNKNIQYF.

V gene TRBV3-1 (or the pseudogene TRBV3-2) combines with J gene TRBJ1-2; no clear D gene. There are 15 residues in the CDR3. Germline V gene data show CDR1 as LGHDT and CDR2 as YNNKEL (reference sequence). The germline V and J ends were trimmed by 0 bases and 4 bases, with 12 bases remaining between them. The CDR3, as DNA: TGTGCCAGCAGCCAAGATGCCGTGAGTGCCTATGGCTACACCTTC. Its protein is CASSQDAVSAYGYTF.

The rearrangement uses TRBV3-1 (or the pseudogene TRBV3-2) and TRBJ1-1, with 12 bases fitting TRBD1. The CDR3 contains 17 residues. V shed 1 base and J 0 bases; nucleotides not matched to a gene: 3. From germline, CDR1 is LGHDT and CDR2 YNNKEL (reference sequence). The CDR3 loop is CASSQGDRGLLNTEAFF. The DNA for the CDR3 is TGTGCCAGCAGCCAAGGGGACAGGGGGCTGCTGAACACTGAAGCTTTCTTT.

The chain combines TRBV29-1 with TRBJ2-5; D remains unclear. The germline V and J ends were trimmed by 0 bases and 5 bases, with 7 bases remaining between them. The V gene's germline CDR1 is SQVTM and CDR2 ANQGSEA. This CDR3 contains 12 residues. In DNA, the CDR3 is TGCAGCGTTGAAGAGCTAGGCGAGACCCAGTACTTC. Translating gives CSVEELGETQYF.